This is a list of T cell receptor beta chains from one sample in a study of identical twins. Using its own MiXCR run on the 5' RACE reads, TCRdb lists one record per CDR3 protein. Of 1,800,000 or so distinct CDR3 sequences detected, under 35% appear once; the ten largest clones hold about 0.25%. The specimen sequenced was cord blood. The receptor set was obtained from a newborn girl in good health. CDR3s leave out the opening cysteine and the closing phenylalanine or tryptophan. Not every row has a clone size; where given, it reads once, few, many or a size class.

V	J	size	CDR3
TRBV20-1	NA	NA	SAADWLSYNEQY
TRBV20-1	TRBJ2-5	few	SARGTSRQVQETQY
TRBV7-2	TRBJ2-2	NA	ASSLGLAGALNTGELF
TRBV27	TRBJ1-2	NA	ASSQGAAWRYGYT
TRBV20-1	TRBJ2-3	few	SAALAYTQY
TRBV2	TRBJ1-2	NA	ASSATGTKRGYYGYT
TRBV20-1	TRBJ1-4	NA	SAREGITNEKLF
TRBV5-1	TRBJ2-7	NA	ASSLMPGEIYEQY
TRBV6-2/TRBV6-3	TRBJ2-7	many	ASSYRTVSYEQY
TRBV20-1	TRBJ2-7	NA	SAIRSGLGEQY
TRBV18	TRBJ1-6	many	ASSPRNSPLH
TRBV12-3/TRBV12-4	TRBJ1-6	few	ASRGDSLYNSPLH
TRBV20-1	TRBJ2-4	NA	SASPGLTNIQY
TRBV18	TRBJ1-1	NA	ASSPSGVPMNTEAF
TRBV24-1	TRBJ2-1	few	ATSDREHIYNEQF
TRBV11-2	TRBJ1-6	NA	ASSLVQGQINSPLH
TRBV27	TRBJ2-7	many	ASSLNRGLDEQY
TRBV12-3/TRBV12-4	TRBJ1-1	NA	ASSQGQGESEAF
TRBV5-1	TRBJ2-7	few	ASSFTGGSSSYEQY
TRBV20-1	TRBJ2-7	few	SASRRGLYEQY
TRBV20-1	TRBJ2-1	few	SAISWGRDSYNEQF
TRBV6-2/TRBV6-3	TRBJ1-2	many	ASSYSRDYGYT
TRBV6-1	TRBJ2-5	NA	ASSEVAGGQETQY
TRBV12-3/TRBV12-4	TRBJ1-5	NA	ASSTAGQGHQPQH
TRBV29-1	TRBJ2-1	few	SVENHAPSRGEQF
TRBV4-2	TRBJ2-7	few	ASSQEAGRGYEQY
TRBV20-1	NA	NA	SASASTQETQY
TRBV5-1	TRBJ2-3	NA	ASSSAGQGLGTQY
TRBV7-8	TRBJ2-7	NA	ASSLGDRAASYEQY